This T cell receptor beta chain comes out of a study of blood T cell repertoires in COVID-19. This CDR3 region has 16 residues. The method was immunoSEQ multiplex PCR; TCRdb's version includes in-frame clones alone and lacks a portion of them. This sample has about 85,000 clones, with around 88% found just once. The sample comprised peripheral blood. The chain combines TRBV21-1 with TRBJ2-2; the table's D call TRBD1 went unverified against the DNA. TRBV21-1 is shown as a pseudogene. The origin of this receptor is a woman of 80 years or more with acute or convalescent COVID-19. The CDR3 loop reads CASSTSDRGNTGELFF. The CDR3 DNA follows: TGTGCCAGCAGCACATCGGACAGGGGGAACACCGGGGAGCTGTTTTTT.